The 15 T cell receptor beta chains below were found in one sample sequenced in a study of beta chain features in type 1 diabetes. Investigators reverse transcribed all isolated RNA, so they sequenced expressed TCRB transcripts. Generated by immunoSEQ multiplex PCR, the TCRdb table keeps only in-frame clones and is missing some. The table lists about 330,000 clones, more than 9.5% of them singletons. Sequenced: naive CD4+ T cells from blood. These receptors were collected from a woman aged 25 to 45 in good health.

This clone was found a few times. The chain couples TRBV29-1 to TRBJ1-3, with 9 positions matching TRBD1. Germline V lookup: CDR1 SQVTM, CDR2 ANQGSEA. Unmatched junction bases numbered 8, after V lost 6 bases and J lost 2 bases. The CDR3 contains 15 residues. CDR3 sequence: CSVVPGQGPGNTIYF. CDR3 nucleotides: TGCAGCGTAGTACCGGGACAGGGACCTGGAAACACCATATATTTT.

This chain uses TRBV10-3 with TRBJ2-1; the match to TRBD2 covers 8 bases. The CDR3 length is 15 residues. The germline V gene encodes CDR1 ENHRY and CDR2 SYGVKD. Trimming at V came to 0 bases and at J to 6 bases, leaving 4 bases not matched to a gene. This CDR3 reads CAISESAGARNEQFF. The CDR3 DNA is TGTGCCATCAGTGAGTCAGCGGGAGCTCGCAATGAGCAGTTCTTC.

On this clone itself: In the same sample, other DNA sequences code for this CDR3. The V gene is TRBV7-2, the J gene TRBJ2-3; 14 bases fit TRBD2. Germline-derived CDR1 and CDR2 are SGHTA and FQGNSA. V dropped 5 bases and J dropped 5; count of bases not matched to a gene: 6. This CDR3 spans 16 amino acids. Written as DNA, the CDR3 is TGTGCCAGCAGCCCGCCGGGACTAGCGGGAGTAGATACGCAGTATTTT. Encoded protein: CASSPPGLAGVDTQYF.

This clone was detected only a few times. The chain joins TRBV29-1 to TRBJ2-5; 8 bases fit TRBD2. Trimming cost V 4 bases and J 5 bases; bases outside gene matches: 9. Germline assignment: CDR1 SQVTM and CDR2 ANQGSEA. This CDR3 region has 14 residues. The CDR3 DNA reads as TGCAGCGTTGCTCCGGGACTAGGTGGGGAGACCCAGTACTTC. It translates to CSVAPGLGGETQYF.

Here the CDR3 reads CASSSTGGAYSYNEQFF. The CDR3 coding sequence is TGTGCCAGCAGCTCGACAGGGGGCGCCTATAGCTACAATGAGCAGTTCTTC. The V gene is TRBV11-2, the J gene TRBJ2-1, with 10 bases lining up with TRBD1. CDR1 SGHAT and CDR2 FQNNGV come from the germline V gene. Trimming removed 4 bases from V and 3 bases from J; junction bases left unmatched: 9. There are 17 residues in the CDR3.

There are a few counts of this clone. The chain combines TRBV7-9 with TRBJ1-2; 9 positions match TRBD1. CDR1 is SEHNR, CDR2 FQNEAQ, per germline (reference sequence). V was pared by 2 bases and J by 3 bases, with 4 bases of the junction left unmatched. The CDR3 is 15 residues long. CDR3 bases: TGTGCCAGCAGCTTATCAACAGGGGGCGACTATGGCTACACCTTC. Translation: CASSLSTGGDYGYTF.

The V and J genes are TRBV30 and TRBJ2-5; 10 bases map to TRBD1. The CDR3 contains 15 residues. Germline loops: CDR1 GTSNPN, CDR2 SVGIG (reference sequence). V shed 0 bases, J shed 11 bases, and the junction held 12 bases outside the gene matches. DNA of the CDR3: TGTGCCTGGAGTGTTATGGGACAGGGGCGAGGGGAGCAGTACTTC. It yields the protein CAWSVMGQGRGEQYF.

This clone appeared a few times. The gene calls are TRBV29-1 and TRBJ2-1; TRBD2 aligns across 10 bases. The CDR3 is 15 residues long. V gave up 4 bases and J gave up 1 base; unmatched junction bases: 4. Germline V gene lookup returns CDR1 SQVTM and CDR2 ANQGSEA. CDR3 bases: TGCAGCGTTGGAGCTAGCGGGAGTTCCTACAATGAGCAGTTCTTC. It codes for CSVGASGSSYNEQFF.

The rearrangement uses TRBV5-4 and TRBJ2-7; D gene uncertain. The CDR3 loop spans 13 amino acids. V lost 4 bases to trimming and J lost 3 bases, with 11 bases between them. Germline CDR1 and CDR2: SGHNT and YYREEE (reference sequence). DNA of the CDR3: TGTGCCAGCAGCCCGTGGAACAGCTACGAGCAGTACTTC. Translating gives CASSPWNSYEQYF.

The chain carries TRBV6-5 and TRBJ2-5; 7 nucleotides match TRBD1. Germline lookup yields CDR1 MNHEY and CDR2 SVGAGI. V gave up 7 bases and J gave up 2 bases; unmatched junction bases: 7. The CDR3 loop spans 14 amino acids. This chain's CDR3 is CASNRQGIQETQYF. The CDR3, as DNA: TGTGCCAGCAATCGACAGGGAATACAAGAGACCCAGTACTTC.

This clone was observed a few times. The CDR3 sequence: CASSKSGQGASYEQYF. DNA of the CDR3: TGTGCCAGCAGCAAATCCGGACAGGGGGCCTCCTACGAGCAGTACTTC. This chain links TRBV21-1 with TRBJ2-7; the table's D call TRBD1 went unverified against the DNA. TRBV21-1 counts as a pseudogene. The CDR3 covers 16 residues.

The rearrangement joins TRBV15 to TRBJ1-3, with 7 bases matching TRBD1. The CDR3 runs to 15 residues. V gave up 1 base and J gave up 3 bases; unmatched junction bases: 3. The V gene's germline CDR1 is LNHNV and CDR2 YYDKDF (reference sequence). CDR3 residues: CATSRGDRVGNTIYF. The DNA for the CDR3 is TGTGCCACCAGCAGAGGAGACAGGGTTGGAAACACCATATATTTT. Full variable domain (remainder filled in from reference TRBV15 and TRBJ1-3): DAMVIQNPRYQVTQFGKPVTLSCSQTLNHNVMYWYQQKSSQAPKLLFHYYDKDFNNEADTPDNFQSRRPNTSFCFLDIRSPGLGDTAMYLCATSRGDRVGNTIYFGEGSWLTVV.

The rearrangement joins TRBV28 to TRBJ1-5, with D unclear. Germline CDR1 is MDHEN and CDR2 is SYDVKM. The CDR3 is 15 residues long. Trimming took 8 bases from V and 3 from J, leaving 17 bases between them. The CDR3 loop reads CASRGFMGPNQPQHF. The CDR3, as DNA: TGTGCCAGCCGGGGTTTTATGGGTCCCAATCAGCCCCAGCATTTT.

This clone was picked up a small number of times. DNA for the CDR3: TGTGCCAGCAGGGCTGGCGAGGAGATGAACACTGAAGCTTTCTTT. Its protein is CASRAGEEMNTEAFF. This chain uses TRBV11-1 with TRBJ1-1; no reliable D call. The CDR3 consists of 15 residues. The V gene lost 6 bases and the J gene lost 0 bases, with 14 bases spanning the gap. CDR1 and CDR2 from the germline V gene are SGHAT and FQDESV (reference sequence).

DNA for the CDR3: TGTGCCAGCAGTTTCCGGGACTTACAAGAGACCCAGTACTTC. The encoded protein is CASSFRDLQETQYF. This rearrangement joins TRBV27 to TRBJ2-5; D possibly corresponds to TRBD2 (6 bases). The ends were cut back, 3 bases at V and 2 bases at J, with 10 bases in the middle. There are 14 residues in the CDR3. Germline V lookup: CDR1 MNHEY, CDR2 SMNVEV (reference sequence).